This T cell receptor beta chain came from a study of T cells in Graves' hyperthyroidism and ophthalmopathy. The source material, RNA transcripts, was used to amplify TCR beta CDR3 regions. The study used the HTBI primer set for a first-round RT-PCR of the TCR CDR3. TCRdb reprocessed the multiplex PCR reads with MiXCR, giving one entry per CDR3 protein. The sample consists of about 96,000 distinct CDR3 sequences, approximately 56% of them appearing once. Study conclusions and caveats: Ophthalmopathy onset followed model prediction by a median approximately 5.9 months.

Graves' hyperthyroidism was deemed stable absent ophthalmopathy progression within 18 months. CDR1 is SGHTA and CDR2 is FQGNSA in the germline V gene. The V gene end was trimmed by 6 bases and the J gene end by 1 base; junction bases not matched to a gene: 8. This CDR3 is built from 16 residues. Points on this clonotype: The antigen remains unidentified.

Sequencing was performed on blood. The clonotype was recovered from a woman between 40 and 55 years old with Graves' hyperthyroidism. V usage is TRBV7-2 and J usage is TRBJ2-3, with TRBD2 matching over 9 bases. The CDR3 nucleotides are TGTGCCAGCAGTCCTTGGACTAGCGTTGGCACAGATACGCAGTATTTT. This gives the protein CASSPWTSVGTDTQYF.